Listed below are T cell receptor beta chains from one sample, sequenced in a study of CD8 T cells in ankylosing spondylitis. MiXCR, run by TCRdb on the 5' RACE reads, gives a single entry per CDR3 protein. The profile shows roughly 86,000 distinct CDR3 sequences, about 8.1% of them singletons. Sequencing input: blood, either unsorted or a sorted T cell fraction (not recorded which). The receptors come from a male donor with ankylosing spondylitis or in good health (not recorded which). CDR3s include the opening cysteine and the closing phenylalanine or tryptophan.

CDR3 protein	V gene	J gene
CASSFHGLAGGRYNEQFF	TRBV5-1	TRBJ2-1
CASSLRPQNAYEQYF	TRBV7-2	TRBJ2-7
CASKILAGADTQYF	TRBV27	TRBJ2-3
CASSLRQGDAEAFF	TRBV5-1	TRBJ1-1
CSAPKAGSSTDTQYF	TRBV20-1	TRBJ2-3
CASSRTSGGRTNQETQYF	TRBV27	TRBJ2-5
CASSVRSEVDTQYF	TRBV9	TRBJ2-3
CSVEGPGQGTNEKLFF	TRBV29-1	TRBJ1-4
CASGGHSWGTHDALCSNQPQHF	TRBV12-5	TRBJ1-5
CASRGQGGSYEQYF	TRBV12-3/TRBV12-4	TRBJ2-7
CSAPSFGSYNEQFF	TRBV20-1	TRBJ2-1
CSAGLAGGYTQYF	TRBV20-1	TRBJ2-3
CASSLDQGNTDTQYF	TRBV5-1	TRBJ2-3
CAITGVGGEEQFF	TRBV10-3	TRBJ2-1
CASSFERPGELFF	TRBV7-2	TRBJ2-2
CASSRQGGSGEKLFF	TRBV12-3/TRBV12-4	TRBJ1-4
CASSRQVRGYTF	TRBV28	TRBJ1-2
CASKHTPGTQPQHF	TRBV12-3/TRBV12-4	TRBJ1-5
CASAGGGFTDTQYF	TRBV10-3	TRBJ2-3
CASSLAQGSGGQTNTGELFF	TRBV7-8	TRBJ2-2
CASSPRDREVTEQYF	TRBV7-9	TRBJ2-7
CASSPGTSGGYYNEQFF	TRBV27	TRBJ2-1
CASRGQEGDQPQHF	TRBV5-1	TRBJ1-5
CSVGLRLAGAYNEQFF	TRBV29-1	TRBJ2-1
CATSRDSGENQPQHF	TRBV15	TRBJ1-5
CSARDLRGSAYEQYF	TRBV20-1	TRBJ2-7
CASGRDRGSSPLHF	TRBV7-6	TRBJ1-6
CASSFRPGQTYEQYF	TRBV9	TRBJ2-7